This TCR beta chain emerged from a study of CD8 T cells in Susac syndrome. After extraction with the RNeasy kit, roughly 0.5 to 1 ug of the RNA was reverse transcribed using random hexamers. MiXCR, run by TCRdb on the immunoSEQ multiplex PCR reads, gives a single entry per CDR3 protein. The repertoire holds about 130,000 distinct CDR3 sequences, with about 95% as singletons. As for this clonotype: As yet, its antigen is unknown.

Study-level results: Only a relatively small number of individuals were included in the TCR sequencing and HLA analysis.

The CDR3 is made up of 15 amino acids. Germline V gene sequence: CDR1 MNHEY, CDR2 SVGAGI. Trimming pared 6 bases from V and 6 bases from J, leaving 20 bases between. The specimen sequenced was CD8+ T cells from PBMCs. The J gene is TRBJ1-1, the V gene TRBV6-5, with a possible D match to TRBD1 (5 bases). This clonotype originated in a human donor with Susac syndrome. In nucleotides, the CDR3 is TGTGCCAGCAGAACCGGTGGGGGGGGATCGCCTGAAGCTTTCTTT. As protein: CASRTGGGGSPEAFF.